These 32 T cell receptor beta chains originate from one sample sequenced in a study of blood T cell repertoires in COVID-19. Repertoires were generated with immunoSEQ multiplex PCR, while TCRdb's copy carries only in-frame clones and drops some. Of about 360,000 clones listed, around 84% are singletons. What was sequenced was peripheral blood. All receptors come from a human donor in a cohort sampled during active COVID-19.

The chain recombines TRBV5-1 with TRBJ1-1; D not certain. The CDR3 totals 15 residues. Germline assignment: CDR1 SGHRS and CDR2 YFSETQ. V gave up 0 bases and J gave up 6 bases, with 15 bases separating them. The CDR3 DNA is TGCGCCAGCAGCTTGGTGTCAGGCTTGATCGCTGAAGCTTTCTTT. This translates into CASSLVSGLIAEAFF.

This chain joins TRBV5-6 and TRBJ2-7; D is possibly TRBD1 (6 bases). V was pared by 4 bases and J by 1 base, with 27 bases between. The germline gives CDR1 SGHDT, CDR2 YYEEEE. This CDR3 has 19 residues. As DNA, the CDR3 is TGTGCCAGCAGCCAACGTAGCGCAGGGGCCACACCCTATTCCTACGAGCAGTACTTC. Encoded protein: CASSQRSAGATPYSYEQYF.

This clone was seen a few times. The V call is TRBV13, the J call TRBJ2-7; a weak D match, TRBD1 (6 bases). There are 14 residues in the CDR3. CDR1 PRHDT and CDR2 FYEKMQ come from the germline V gene (reference sequence). Trimming cost V 4 bases and J 5 bases, with 15 bases left between them. As DNA, the CDR3 is TGTGCCAGCAGCTCCGGACAGATATGGAACGAGCAGTACTTC. Amino acid sequence: CASSSGQIWNEQYF.

This chain connects TRBV3-1 (or the pseudogene TRBV3-2) to TRBJ2-3; 13 bases agree with TRBD2. V gave up 3 bases and J gave up 6 bases; unmatched junction bases: 15. CDR1 is LGHDT and CDR2 is YNNKEL in the germline V gene (reference sequence). This CDR3 is 19 amino acids long. The DNA of the CDR3 is TGTGCCAGCAGCCACGAAATATCACTAGCGGGAGGGCCTCAGGATACGCAGTATTTT. Protein: CASSHEISLAGGPQDTQYF.

This clone was recorded a few times. The chain couples TRBV14 to TRBJ1-4; D is undetermined. V lost 4 bases, J lost 5 bases, and 8 bases lay in between. The CDR3 length is 13 residues. The V gene's germline CDR1 is SGHDN and CDR2 FVKESK. Here the CDR3 reads CASSRSLNEKLFF. CDR3 DNA sequence: TGTGCCAGCAGCCGCTCCCTAAATGAAAAACTGTTTTTT.

As to this clone: Other DNA variants within this sample encode the same CDR3. The chain joins TRBV6-4 to TRBJ2-3; 9 bases fit TRBD1. CDR1 and CDR2 (germline): MRHNA, SNTAGT. This CDR3 is built from 15 residues. The V and J ends lost 3 bases and 0 bases, in that order; junction bases with no gene match: 1. The CDR3 loop is CASSEGQGSTDTQYF. The CDR3 nucleotides read TGTGCCAGCAGTGAGGGACAGGGAAGCACAGATACGCAGTATTTT.

The genes are TRBV11-2 and TRBJ2-5; no firm D call. Germline-derived CDR1 and CDR2 are SGHAT and FQNNGV. Trimming took 4 bases from V and 4 from J, leaving 13 bases between them. The CDR3 totals 14 residues. DNA for the CDR3: TGTGCCAGCAGCTCGTCTGTAGCTGGAGAGACCCAGTACTTC. It is translated as CASSSSVAGETQYF.

The chain combines TRBV7-8 with TRBJ1-5, with 7 bases that match TRBD1. The CDR3 has 15 residues. After removal of 0 bases from V and 4 bases from J, the junction contained 3 bases not matched to a gene. Germline CDR1 SGHVS, CDR2 FQNEAQ. This CDR3 is CASSLAGQFNQPQHF. The CDR3 bases are TGTGCCAGCAGCTTAGCGGGACAGTTTAATCAGCCCCAGCATTTT.

The V call is TRBV5-4, the J call TRBJ2-5, with 12 bases that match TRBD2. Germline V gives CDR1 SGHNT, CDR2 YYREEE (reference sequence). This CDR3 has 16 residues. V lost 0 bases, J lost 5 bases, and 5 bases stayed unmatched. The DNA of the CDR3 is TGTGCCAGCAGCTTGGCGGGACTAGCGGGTGGGGAGACCCAGTACTTC. Amino acid sequence: CASSLAGLAGGETQYF.

The rearrangement uses TRBV30 and TRBJ1-5, with D maybe TRBD1 (6 bases). The CDR3 has 12 residues. Per the germline V gene, CDR1 is GTSNPN and CDR2 is SVGIG (reference sequence). Trimming shortened V by 5 bases and J by 8 bases, and 13 bases separated the two germline ends. The CDR3, as DNA: TGTGCCTGGGGTCAGGGGTGGGAGCCCCAGCATTTT. Encoded protein: CAWGQGWEPQHF.

This chain links TRBV28 with TRBJ2-1; 9 positions match TRBD2. After removal of 4 bases from V and 1 base from J, the junction contained 8 bases not matched to a gene. This CDR3 region has 17 residues. Germline values: CDR1 MDHEN, CDR2 SYDVKM. This CDR3 reads CASSSWTSARSYNEQFF. CDR3 DNA: TGTGCCAGCAGTTCATGGACTAGCGCTCGTTCCTACAATGAGCAGTTCTTC. Using reference TRBV28 and TRBJ2-1 for the parts outside the CDR3, the full variable domain is DVKVTQSSRYLVKRTGEKVFLECVQDMDHENMFWYRQDPGLGLRLIYFSYDVKMKEKGDIPEGYSVSREKKERFSLILESASTNQTSMYLCASSSWTSARSYNEQFFGPGTRLTVL.

This clone was recorded once. The rearrangement links TRBV14 to TRBJ1-2; the D gene is possibly TRBD1 (5 bases). Germline V gene data show CDR1 as SGHDN and CDR2 as FVKESK. This CDR3 has 13 residues. Trimming left V 0 bases short and J 7 bases short, with 9 bases between. The CDR3 region has the DNA TGTGCCAGCAGCCAAGACAGGGTGATTGGCTACACCTTC. Its translation is CASSQDRVIGYTF.

This chain connects TRBV28 to TRBJ2-7; no definite D call. Trimming took 1 base from V and 6 from J, leaving 16 bases between them. The V gene's germline CDR1 is MDHEN and CDR2 SYDVKM. The CDR3 spans 15 residues. This chain's CDR3 is CASSLSPSVVPEQYF. The CDR3 DNA sequence: TGTGCCAGCAGTTTATCCCCCTCGGTGGTACCCGAGCAGTACTTC. Looking up the rest from reference TRBV28 and TRBJ2-7 gives the full variable domain: DVKVTQSSRYLVKRTGEKVFLECVQDMDHENMFWYRQDPGLGLRLIYFSYDVKMKEKGDIPEGYSVSREKKERFSLILESASTNQTSMYLCASSLSPSVVPEQYFGPGTRLTVT.

The chain uses TRBV9 and TRBJ2-5; the match to TRBD2 covers 7 bases. CDR1 SGDLS and CDR2 YYNGEE come from the germline V gene. The CDR3 totals 14 residues. V lost 0 bases and J lost 3; bases outside the gene matches: 2. The CDR3 DNA sequence: TGTGCCAGCAGCGTAGAAACTAGCGAAGAGACCCAGTACTTC. This sequence encodes CASSVETSEETQYF.

The rearrangement uses TRBV7-6 and TRBJ2-5; 10 bases match TRBD1. In germline, CDR1 is SGHVS, CDR2 FNYEAQ. The CDR3 covers 15 residues. Losses at the gene ends were 3 bases for V and 1 base for J; bases not matched to a gene: 2. The CDR3 protein is CASSFWDRGQETQYF. For the CDR3, the DNA is TGTGCCAGCAGCTTCTGGGACAGGGGCCAAGAGACCCAGTACTTC.

The chain employs TRBV27 and TRBJ2-3; 8 bases match TRBD2. Germline-derived CDR1 and CDR2 are MNHEY and SMNVEV (reference sequence). This CDR3 has 17 residues. The junction had 10 bases not matched to a gene; V was cut back by 3 bases and J by 2 bases. CDR3 bases: TGTGCCAGCAGTTTTCGGCTAGCGGGCCGATACACAGATACGCAGTATTTT. It translates to CASSFRLAGRYTDTQYF.

The chain recombines TRBV9 with TRBJ2-3, with D possibly TRBD2 on 5 matching bases. This CDR3 contains 14 residues. The V gene lost 0 bases and the J gene lost 7 bases, with 12 bases spanning the gap. Germline-derived CDR1 and CDR2 are SGDLS and YYNGEE. Here the CDR3 reads CASSVGESVYTQYF. In DNA, the CDR3 is TGTGCCAGCAGCGTAGGGGAGTCTGTATATACGCAGTATTTT. Using reference TRBV9 and TRBJ2-3 for the parts outside the CDR3, the full variable domain is DSGVTQTPKHLITATGQRVTLRCSPRSGDLSVYWYQQSLDQGLQFLIQYYNGEERAKGNILERFSAQQFPDLHSELNLSSLELGDSALYFCASSVGESVYTQYFGPGTRLTVL.

The gene calls are TRBV11-2 and TRBJ2-2, with D perhaps TRBD2 (6 bases). Trimming shortened V by 0 bases and J by 4 bases, and 15 bases separated the two germline ends. The germline CDR1 and CDR2 sequences are SGHAT and FQNNGV. This CDR3 contains 17 residues. CDR3 bases: TGTGCCAGCAGCTTAGATTCCGCTGGCGGGGTCACCGGGGAGCTGTTTTTT. It is translated as CASSLDSAGGVTGELFF.

J is TRBJ1-1 and V is TRBV30; TRBD1 might be the D (6 bases). CDR1 and CDR2 (germline): GTSNPN, SVGIG (reference sequence). The V gene lost 3 bases and the J gene lost 10 bases, with 21 bases spanning the gap. The CDR3 has 14 residues. The CDR3: CAWSLWGGAEVAFF. The CDR3 DNA follows: TGTGCCTGGAGCCTGTGGGGGGGGGCCGAGGTAGCTTTCTTT.

The J gene is TRBJ1-3, the V gene TRBV29-1; D is possibly TRBD1 (5 bases). The length of the CDR3 is 14 residues. Trimming pared 4 bases from V and 0 bases from J, leaving 10 bases between. Per the germline V gene, CDR1 is SQVTM and CDR2 is ANQGSEA. The DNA of the CDR3 is TGCAGCGTTGGTTGGGGGGGCTCTGGAAACACCATATATTTT. Protein sequence: CSVGWGGSGNTIYF.

As DNA, the CDR3 is TGTGCCATCTCGGCTACAGGGGGCGAGGGATATGGCTACACCTTC. Residues: CAISATGGEGYGYTF. V and J are TRBV10-3 and TRBJ1-2, with 9 bases that match TRBD1. This CDR3 spans 15 amino acids. The J segment lost 5 bases and the V segment lost 8 bases, leaving 12 bases of the junction unmatched. Germline V lookup: CDR1 ENHRY, CDR2 SYGVKD.

V is TRBV6-5 and J is TRBJ2-2, with TRBD2 matching over 8 bases. The CDR3 covers 14 residues. Trimming removed 6 bases from V and 3 bases from J; junction bases left unmatched: 3. CDR1 is MNHEY, CDR2 SVGAGI, per germline. CDR3 amino acids: CASSGTRDTGELFF. In DNA, the CDR3 is TGTGCCAGCAGCGGGACTAGAGACACCGGGGAGCTGTTTTTT.

This clone was seen only a few times. The J gene is TRBJ2-2, the V gene TRBV5-1, with D possibly matching TRBD2 (5 bases). Germline V CDR1 and CDR2: SGHRS, YFSETQ. V lost 4 bases to trimming and J lost 7 bases, with 8 bases between them. The CDR3 runs to 12 residues. The CDR3 protein is CASSGEIGELFF. Here the CDR3 DNA reads TGCGCCAGCAGCGGGGAGATCGGGGAGCTGTTTTTT.

The chain uses TRBV11-1 and TRBJ1-4; 7 nucleotides align to TRBD1. Germline CDR1 SGHAT, CDR2 FQDESV (reference sequence). This CDR3 has 15 amino acids. Trimming removed 2 bases from V and 6 bases from J; junction bases left unmatched: 6. CDR3 sequence reads: CASSLMGQKDEKLFF. DNA for the CDR3: TGTGCCAGCAGCTTAATGGGACAGAAAGATGAAAAACTGTTTTTT.

The rearrangement joins TRBV25-1 to TRBJ2-7, with D perhaps TRBD2 (5 bases). Germline V gene lookup returns CDR1 MGHDK and CDR2 SYGVNS. The CDR3 is 14 amino acids. The V and J ends lost 1 base and 2 bases respectively, with 9 bases between them. This CDR3 reads CASSESGKTYEQYF. CDR3 coding DNA: TGTGCCAGCAGTGAATCCGGGAAAACCTACGAGCAGTACTTC.

The chain carries TRBV6-5 and TRBJ2-2; TRBD1 matches at 7 bases. Germline trimming cut 8 bases from V and 2 bases from J; bases unmatched to any gene: 2. There are 13 residues in the CDR3. CDR1 and CDR2 from the germline V gene are MNHEY and SVGAGI. Here the CDR3 reads CASRTGNTGELFF. CDR3 nucleotides: TGTGCCAGCCGGACAGGAAACACCGGGGAGCTGTTTTTT.

The J gene is TRBJ1-2, the V gene TRBV5-6; 7 positions match TRBD1. V lost 1 base and J lost 0; bases outside the gene matches: 3. This CDR3 has 15 amino acids. Per the germline V gene, CDR1 is SGHDT and CDR2 is YYEEEE. The CDR3 is CASSLRRGPNYGYTF. CDR3 sequence (DNA): TGTGCCAGCAGCTTGCGGAGGGGGCCTAACTATGGCTACACCTTC.

This sequence joins TRBV7-7 and TRBJ2-2; D possibly corresponds to TRBD2 (5 bases). V was cut by 1 base and J by 8 bases, with 11 bases left in between. Germline CDR1 and CDR2: SSHAT and FNYEAQ (reference sequence). This CDR3 is built from 14 residues. The CDR3 spells CASSLETGSGELFF. As DNA, the CDR3 is TGTGCCAGCAGCTTAGAAACGGGATCGGGGGAGCTGTTTTTT.

The chain is built from TRBV7-9 and TRBJ1-1; maybe TRBD1 (5 bases). The CDR3 consists of 15 residues. Trimming stripped 0 bases from V and 5 bases from J, with 13 bases between. Germline V gene data show CDR1 as SEHNR and CDR2 as FQNEAQ (reference sequence). The CDR3 sequence: CASSLAGGLGTEAFF. CDR3 bases: TGTGCCAGCAGCTTAGCGGGGGGTCTTGGGACTGAAGCTTTCTTT.

This sequence joins TRBV30 and TRBJ2-1; tentatively, D is TRBD2 (7 bases). This CDR3 spans 16 amino acids. Per germline, CDR1 GTSNPN and CDR2 SVGIG (reference sequence). Trimming removed 3 bases from V and 7 bases from J, with 22 bases in between. The CDR3 DNA reads TGTGCCTGGAGCCTACTAGGGGGGGGGCAATTGAATGAGCAGTTCTTC. Encoded protein: CAWSLLGGGQLNEQFF.

The gene calls are TRBV6-5 and TRBJ1-2; D gene uncertain. There are 11 residues in the CDR3. Trimming pared 2 bases from V and 8 bases from J, leaving 6 bases between. The germline CDR1 and CDR2 sequences are MNHEY and SVGAGI. This chain's CDR3 is CASSYGRGYTF. The CDR3 nucleotides read TGTGCCAGCAGTTACGGGCGCGGCTACACCTTC.

The V and J genes are TRBV7-9 and TRBJ1-4, with 7 bases lining up with TRBD1. The germline gives CDR1 SEHNR, CDR2 FQNEAQ (reference sequence). V shed 2 bases, J shed 7 bases, and the junction held 13 bases outside the gene matches. The CDR3 sequence is 17 residues long. The CDR3 nucleotides are TGTGCCAGCAGCTTACCCGCTTACGACAGGGAGGCTGAAAAACTGTTTTTT. Protein product: CASSLPAYDREAEKLFF.